This T cell receptor beta chain was identified during a study of Ad26.COV2.S vaccination and SARS-CoV-2 variants (dated by TCRdb to the early 2020s). A note on the overall study: Vaccine-arm donors were drawn from COV1001, a multicentre, randomized, double-blind, placebo-controlled phase I-IIa trial of Ad26.COV2.S in healthy adults. Blinding of investigators to trial group allocation was maintained during experiments and outcome assessment. Ad26.COV2.S was administered intramuscularly at a dose of 5x10^10 or 1x10^11 viral particles, either as one shot or as two shots given 56 days apart. Trial participants were randomized into five groups of five, in which low-dose or high-dose Ad26.COV2.S was given once or twice, or placebo was given on both occasions. Sequencing of the TCRbeta repertoire served to evaluate the specificity and breadth of SARS-CoV-2-reactive T cell receptors following Ad26.COV2.S vaccination. The TCR-sequenced set comprised approximately 32 samples: about 19 Ad26.COV2.S vaccine recipients, 5 placebo recipients and 8 SARS-CoV-2 convalescent individuals. Overall results and qualifications from the work: Vaccine and placebo recipients had comparable non-spike TCR breadth, which fits with the vaccine containing only spike. The authors noted that total T cell responses may have been underestimated by the TCR breadth and depth analyses. After vaccination, substantial breadth of spike-specific CD8+ and CD4+ T cell responses was reported. Ad26.COV2.S recipients had higher spike-specific TCR breadth than placebo recipients (P = 0.0014). The study lacked the statistical power to compare responses across vaccine doses or regimens.

The sample's treatment or condition label, decoded: some 19 received Ad26.COV2.S at low or high dose, single or two shots; 5 received placebo; per-sample allocation not given. Repertoires of vaccine and placebo recipients were sequenced from samples collected on day 63 after the first injection. Between 29 July and 7 August 2020, Cohort 1b enrolled fewer than 30 adults aged 18-55 years at one site in Boston, USA. As a vaccine, Ad26.COV2.S was a replication-incompetent adenovirus type 26 vector that expressed a prefusion-stabilized SARS-CoV-2 spike protein derived from the original Wuhan strain. Of note for this clone: There is no known antigen for this receptor. No base qualities exist here, and no much larger clone lies one base off it.

TCRbeta CDR3 regions were sequenced with the immunoSEQ Assay. After extraction, genomic DNA underwent amplification by bias-controlled multiplex PCR, followed by high-throughput sequencing. Per the original workflow: Collapsing and filtering of sequences were performed to quantify the absolute abundance of each unique TCRbeta CDR3 region. T cell fraction was estimated by normalization of TCRbeta template counts to usable DNA, with usable DNA being measured through amplification of reference genes present in all nucleated cells. Repertoire TCRs were annotated as SARS-CoV-2-specific when V gene, CDR3 amino acid sequence and J gene were exactly matched to a known reactive TCR set. The reference SARS-CoV-2 TCR set was derived from MIRA and filtered for enrichment in COVID-19-positive ImmuneCODE repertoires, a step that removed public or cross-reactive TCRs. Using the MIRA antigens, annotated TCRs were further analysed by specific ORF or by position within an ORF. Depth was the summed frequency of annotated unique rearrangements, while breadth was defined as annotated unique rearrangements over total unique productive rearrangements. Group comparisons of TCR breadth used two-sided Wilcoxon rank-sum tests. Held by TCRdb, this immuneACCESS table contains in-frame sequences only and omits some clones. Under half of the omission traces to an unresolved V gene where checked; the cause of the rest is unknown. The DNA was the basis for D and trimming; V, J and clone size are from that table. Counted in this sample were approximately 410,000 clones; roughly 90% of them appeared once. The ten largest clones add up to less than 2% of the sample.

The specimen comprised peripheral blood, sampled in a trial of Ad26.COV2.S vaccine versus placebo. The receptor was isolated from a person aged 18-65 years who received the Ad26.COV2.S COVID-19 vaccine or a placebo.

At the DNA level, the sequence is TGTGCCAGCAGCAAAGGACCGGCAACTAATGAAAAACTGTTTTTT. Its coded protein is CASSKGPATNEKLFF. The chain employs TRBV9 and TRBJ1-4, with the D gene too uncertain to name. There are 15 amino acids in the CDR3, from cysteine to phenylalanine inclusive. The read is trimmed to its CDR3 DNA, 45 bases read in frame from base 1. CDR1 and CDR2 are read off the germline V gene as SGDLS and YYNGEE. V was cut back by 4 bases and J by 0 bases, leaving a gap of 10 bases between them. With the portions outside the CDR3 filled from the reference TRBV9 and TRBJ1-4 genes, the complete variable region becomes DSGVTQTPKHLITATGQRVTLRCSPRSGDLSVYWYQQSLDQGLQFLIQYYNGEERAKGNILERFSAQQFPDLHSELNLSSLELGDSALYFCASSKGPATNEKLFFGSGTQLSVL.